This is a list of T cell receptor beta chains from one sample in a study of spatial heterogeneity in lung cancer. Via MiXCR, TCRdb re-called the 5' RACE reads, giving one row per CDR3 protein. The sample gives some 23,000 distinct CDR3 sequences, about 7% of which show up once; 14% is in the top ten. The sample was PBMCs, taken at surgery. All receptors derive from a male donor with early-stage non-small cell lung cancer. Both conserved end residues are part of each CDR3. A D gene is named only where the DNA matches it firmly. A row's size may be missing; if present it is once, few, many or a size class.

many	TRBV6-5	TRBJ2-3	TRBD2	CASSAQGPAGVDTQYF	TGTGCCAGCAGTGCCCAGGGCCCAGCGGGGGTGGATACGCAGTATTTT
large	TRBV6-4	TRBJ2-3	TRBD2	CASSESSGSRDTQYF	TGTGCCAGCAGTGAGTCTAGCGGGAGTCGGGATACGCAGTATTTT
many	TRBV5-6	TRBJ2-1	TRBD2	CASSSRLAGYNEQFF	TGTGCCAGCAGCTCCCGACTAGCGGGATACAATGAGCAGTTCTTC
.	TRBV4-3	TRBJ2-3	.	CASSQEVGLGFSDTQYF	TGCGCCAGCAGCCAAGAAGTAGGTCTCGGTTTTTCAGATACGCAGTATTTT
.	TRBV20-1	TRBJ2-5	.	CRATRPGQETQYF	TGCAGAGCTACGCGGCCGGGACAAGAGACCCAGTACTTC
many	TRBV5-1	TRBJ1-1	.	CASSLNVQGLNTEAFF	TGCGCCAGCAGCTTAAACGTACAGGGCTTGAACACTGAAGCTTTCTTT
many	TRBV20-1	TRBJ2-3	.	CSAVTDTQYF	TGCAGTGCTGTCACAGATACGCAGTATTTT
many	TRBV10-3	TRBJ1-6	.	CAISDRGGSYNSPLHF	TGTGCCATCAGTGACCGAGGGGGTTCCTATAATTCACCCCTCCACTTT
.	TRBV27	TRBJ2-4	.	CASSSRLENIQYF	TGTGCCAGCAGTTCCCGACTGGAAAACATTCAGTACTTC
many	TRBV5-1	TRBJ2-3	TRBD2	CASSLAGGAGGPDTQYF	TGCGCCAGCAGCTTGGCCGGTGGAGCGGGGGGGCCAGATACGCAGTATTTT
many	TRBV19	TRBJ2-2	.	CASSPLLVGTGELFF	TGTGCCAGTAGTCCTCTCTTGGTTGGCACCGGGGAGCTGTTTTTT
many	TRBV20-1	TRBJ2-3	.	CSARLGWDTQYF	TGCAGTGCTAGACTGGGTTGGGATACGCAGTATTTT
many	TRBV5-1	TRBJ1-1	.	CASSQQNTEAFF	TGCGCCAGCAGCCAACAGAACACTGAAGCTTTCTTT
many	TRBV2	TRBJ2-5	.	CASSGGLRTGQETQYF	TGTGCCAGCAGTGGGGGGCTACGGACTGGACAAGAGACCCAGTACTTC
many	TRBV10-3	TRBJ1-1	.	CAISESTGFGPTSEAFF	TGTGCCATCAGTGAGTCTACGGGGTTCGGGCCTACCTCTGAAGCTTTCTTT
many	TRBV6-6	TRBJ1-1	.	CASSYLQGRGYTEAFF	TGTGCCAGCAGTTACTTACAGGGTCGGGGTTATACTGAAGCTTTCTTT
many	TRBV11-2	TRBJ2-1	.	CASSFVASPTQFF	TGTGCCAGCAGCTTCGTGGCGAGTCCCACTCAGTTCTTC
medium-sized	TRBV10-3	TRBJ2-5	.	CAIGDIETQYF	TGTGCCATCGGAGACATAGAGACCCAGTACTTC
.	TRBV30	TRBJ1-2	.	CAWSVGTGRGYTF	TGTGCCTGGAGTGTAGGGACCGGACGCGGCTACACCTTC
many	TRBV20-1	TRBJ2-1	TRBD1	CSAFSRGNEQFF	TGCAGTGCTTTTTCCAGGGGGAATGAGCAGTTCTTC
medium-sized	TRBV14	TRBJ1-2	.	CASSQYASLYGYTF	TGTGCCAGCAGCCAATATGCATCACTCTATGGCTACACCTTC
many	TRBV5-1	TRBJ1-2	.	CASSLGGGSGYTF	TGCGCCAGCAGCCTGGGGGGCGGAAGTGGCTACACCTTC
many	TRBV7-2	TRBJ1-1	.	CASSLERGPTEAFF	TGTGCCAGCAGCTTAGAAAGGGGCCCCACTGAAGCTTTCTTT
.	TRBV20-1	TRBJ1-6	.	CSARREPDSPLHF	TGCAGTGCTAGACGAGAACCTGATTCACCCCTCCACTTT
.	TRBV4-3	TRBJ2-7	.	CASSPHHTFYEQYF	TGCGCCAGCAGCCCTCACCACACGTTCTACGAGCAGTACTTC
.	TRBV4-1	TRBJ2-7	.	CASSQGGRSDEQYF	TGCGCCAGCAGCCAAGGGGGACGGTCGGACGAGCAGTACTTC
few	TRBV10-3	TRBJ2-5	.	CAISEARGRETQYF	TGTGCCATCAGTGAGGCCCGAGGGCGGGAGACCCAGTACTTC
many	TRBV7-3	TRBJ2-3	TRBD2	CASSPVLPVVTSGRTPDTQYF	TGTGCCAGCAGCCCGGTTTTACCCGTGGTAACTAGCGGGAGGACCCCAGATACGCAGTATTTT
few	TRBV7-2	TRBJ2-5	.	CASSFTQGGETQYF	TGTGCCAGCAGCTTCACACAGGGAGGAGAGACCCAGTACTTC
.	TRBV27	TRBJ2-7	TRBD1	CASTTGTGDTYEQYF	TGTGCCAGCACCACCGGGACAGGCGATACCTACGAGCAGTACTTC
many	TRBV10-2	TRBJ2-1	TRBD2	CASRGGPYEQFF	TGCGCCAGCCGGGGGGGCCCCTATGAGCAGTTCTTC
many	TRBV7-2	TRBJ1-1	.	CASSPQAGSLTEAFF	TGTGCCAGCAGCCCTCAAGCAGGGAGTCTCACTGAAGCTTTCTTT
many	TRBV11-2	TRBJ2-5	TRBD2	CASSLLAEETQYF	TGTGCCAGCAGCTTACTAGCGGAAGAGACCCAGTACTTC
.	TRBV29-1	TRBJ2-3	.	CSVDGASGTDTQYF	TGCAGCGTTGATGGGGCTAGCGGCACAGATACGCAGTATTTT
.	TRBV9	TRBJ1-1	TRBD1	CASSAALGQTNTEAFF	TGTGCCAGCAGCGCGGCCCTGGGACAGACGAACACTGAAGCTTTCTTT
.	TRBV7-2	TRBJ2-2	.	CASRGGGSAGELFF	TGTGCCAGCAGGGGAGGAGGTTCCGCCGGGGAGCTGTTTTTT
.	TRBV28	TRBJ1-5	TRBD1	CASSFFRGQGGNLGNQPQHF	TGTGCCAGCAGTTTCTTCCGCGGACAGGGAGGTAATTTGGGCAATCAGCCCCAGCATTTT
many	TRBV5-6	TRBJ1-1	TRBD1	CASSLGWTGTEAFF	TGTGCCAGCAGCTTGGGTTGGACAGGGACTGAAGCTTTCTTT
many	TRBV12-3/TRBV12-4	TRBJ1-5	.	CASREGGNQPQHF	TGTGCCAGCAGGGAGGGGGGCAATCAGCCCCAGCATTTT
few	TRBV7-2	TRBJ1-6	.	CASSLLGQRNGSPLHF	TGTGCCAGCAGCTTACTCGGACAGCGAAATGGTTCACCCCTCCACTTT
many	TRBV6-1	TRBJ1-1	.	CASDGYRVQAEAFF	TGTGCCAGTGATGGGTACAGGGTTCAGGCTGAAGCTTTCTTT
many	TRBV6-1	TRBJ2-7	.	CASSELNEQYF	TGTGCCAGCAGTGAACTTAACGAGCAGTACTTC
many	TRBV6-5	TRBJ1-1	.	CASSYGPGRAFF	TGTGCCAGCAGTTATGGCCCAGGGAGGGCTTTCTTT
few	TRBV7-9	TRBJ2-3	.	CASSFRQADTQYF	TGTGCCAGCAGCTTTCGGCAGGCCGATACGCAGTATTTT
.	TRBV2	TRBJ2-1	.	CASSDRYEQFF	TGTGCCAGCAGTGATAGATATGAGCAGTTCTTC
few	TRBV9	TRBJ2-5	.	CASSVGPRQETQYF	TGTGCCAGCAGCGTAGGACCCCGGCAAGAGACCCAGTACTTC